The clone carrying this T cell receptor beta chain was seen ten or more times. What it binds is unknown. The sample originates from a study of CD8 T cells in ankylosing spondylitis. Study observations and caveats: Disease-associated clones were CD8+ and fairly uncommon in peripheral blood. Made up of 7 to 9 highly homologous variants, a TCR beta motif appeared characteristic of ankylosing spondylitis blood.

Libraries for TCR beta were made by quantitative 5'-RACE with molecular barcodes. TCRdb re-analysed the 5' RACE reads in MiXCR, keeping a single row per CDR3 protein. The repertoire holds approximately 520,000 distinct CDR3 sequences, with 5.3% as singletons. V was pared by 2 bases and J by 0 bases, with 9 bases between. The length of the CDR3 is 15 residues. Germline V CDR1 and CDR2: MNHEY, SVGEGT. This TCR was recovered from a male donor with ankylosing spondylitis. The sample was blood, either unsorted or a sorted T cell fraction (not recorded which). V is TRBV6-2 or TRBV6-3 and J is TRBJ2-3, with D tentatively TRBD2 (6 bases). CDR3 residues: CASSYGTWSTDTQYF. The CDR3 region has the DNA TGTGCCAGCAGTTACGGGACTTGGAGCACAGATACGCAGTATTTT.